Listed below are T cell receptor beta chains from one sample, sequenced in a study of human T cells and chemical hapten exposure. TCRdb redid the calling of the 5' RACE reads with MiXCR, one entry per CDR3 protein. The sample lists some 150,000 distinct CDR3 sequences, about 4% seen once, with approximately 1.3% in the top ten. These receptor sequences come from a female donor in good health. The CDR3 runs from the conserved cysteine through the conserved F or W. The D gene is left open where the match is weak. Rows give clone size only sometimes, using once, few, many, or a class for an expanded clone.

CASSLRRGPLEQYF	TGTGCCAGCAGCTTAAGGAGGGGACCTCTCGAGCAGTACTTC	TRBV7-2	many	NA	14	TRBJ2-7
CSVEGTDGYTF	TGCAGCGTTGAAGGGACGGATGGCTACACCTTC	TRBV29-1	many	NA	11	TRBJ1-2
CSASQRQTSNQPQHF	TGCAGTGCTAGCCAAAGACAGACTAGCAATCAGCCCCAGCATTTT	TRBV20-1	NA	NA	15	TRBJ1-5
CAWLDSRNTEAFF	TGTGCCTGGTTGGACAGTAGGAACACTGAAGCTTTCTTT	TRBV30	many	NA	13	TRBJ1-1
CASSPLRLAYNNEQFF	TGTGCCAGCAGCCCCTTGAGACTAGCGTATAACAATGAGCAGTTCTTC	TRBV7-2	many	TRBD2	16	TRBJ2-1
CASSPPGTGATQYF	TGTGCCAGCTCACCACCGGGGACTGGAGCGACCCAGTACTTC	TRBV18	many	NA	14	TRBJ2-5
CASRNRETHEQYF	TGTGCCAGCAGAAACAGGGAGACCCACGAGCAGTACTTC	TRBV12-3/TRBV12-4	many	NA	13	TRBJ2-7
CSVNRGGNNEKLFF	TGCAGCGTAAACAGGGGCGGAAATAATGAAAAACTGTTTTTT	TRBV29-1	few	TRBD1	14	TRBJ1-4
CASSFQGQGYNSPLHF	TGTGCCAGCAGCTTTCAGGGACAGGGGTATAATTCACCCCTCCACTTT	TRBV5-6	many	TRBD1	16	TRBJ1-6
CASLKGPANTGELFF	TGTGCCAGCCTCAAGGGACCGGCGAACACCGGGGAGCTGTTTTTT	TRBV6-1	many	NA	15	TRBJ2-2
CASSPPAGLHEQYF	TGTGCCAGCAGCCCCCCGGCTGGGCTCCACGAGCAGTACTTC	TRBV7-2	NA	NA	14	TRBJ2-7
CASSLSQRGATYEQYF	TGTGCCAGCAGCCTCTCTCAGAGGGGCGCGACCTACGAGCAGTACTTC	TRBV27	few	NA	16	TRBJ2-7
CASSPGERERETGELFF	TGTGCCAGCAGCCCCGGTGAGAGGGAACGGGAGACCGGGGAGCTGTTTTTT	TRBV12-1	many	NA	17	TRBJ2-2
CASSRARTEYQETQYF	TGTGCCAGCAGTCGAGCCAGGACAGAGTACCAAGAGACCCAGTACTTC	TRBV6-2/TRBV6-3	many	NA	16	TRBJ2-5
CSARGSPTRETQYF	TGCAGTGCTAGAGGATCCCCGACCCGAGAGACCCAGTACTTC	TRBV20-1	many	NA	14	TRBJ2-5
CAITRPARGTRGEQYF	TGTGCCATCACGAGACCGGCCCGCGGGACACGCGGGGAGCAGTACTTC	TRBV27	NA	NA	16	TRBJ2-7
CASSDEIESWGEAFF	TGTGCCAGCAGTGATGAAATTGAAAGCTGGGGTGAAGCTTTCTTT	TRBV25-1	NA	NA	15	TRBJ1-1
CASSPGPVTMQELFF	TGTGCCAGCAGTCCAGGACCCGTAACTATGCAGGAGCTGTTTTTT	TRBV12-3/TRBV12-4	many	NA	15	TRBJ2-2
CASSLGRGAYNEQFF	TGTGCCAGCAGCTTGGGGCGGGGGGCTTATAATGAGCAGTTCTTC	TRBV5-5	many	TRBD2	15	TRBJ2-1
CASMGGGQETQYF	TGTGCCAGCATGGGAGGGGGCCAGGAGACCCAGTACTTC	TRBV12-3/TRBV12-4	many	NA	13	TRBJ2-5
CASRSTGGHGYTF	TGTGCCAGCAGATCTACAGGGGGACATGGCTACACCTTC	TRBV6-5	many	TRBD1	13	TRBJ1-2
CASSPTAAYTEAFF	TGCGCCAGCAGCCCGACAGCGGCGTACACTGAAGCTTTCTTT	TRBV5-1	many	NA	14	TRBJ1-1
CASSVADRLGYTF	TGTGCCAGCAGCGTAGCTGACCGCCTAGGCTACACCTTC	TRBV9	NA	NA	13	TRBJ1-2
CSATKGNSGSNQPQHF	TGCAGTGCAACGAAGGGGAATAGTGGTAGCAATCAGCCCCAGCATTTT	TRBV20-1	few	NA	16	TRBJ1-5
CSAHDPPGYTF	TGCAGTGCTCACGACCCACCCGGCTACACCTTC	TRBV20-1	many	NA	11	TRBJ1-2
CASSSGRPVDYGYTF	TGTGCCAGTAGTAGCGGCCGACCGGTTGACTATGGCTACACCTTC	TRBV19	many	NA	15	TRBJ1-2
CASSPSFATNEKLFF	TGTGCCAGCAGCCCTAGTTTTGCAACTAATGAAAAACTGTTTTTT	TRBV7-9	many	NA	15	TRBJ1-4
CAIQTGGQASGTEAFF	TGTGCCATACAGACCGGGGGACAGGCTTCTGGCACTGAAGCTTTCTTT	TRBV14	many	TRBD1	16	TRBJ1-1
CASSRFAEEQYF	TGTGCCAGCAGCCGATTCGCGGAAGAGCAGTACTTC	TRBV11-1	many	NA	12	TRBJ2-7
CASREYGADTQYF	TGTGCCAGCAGGGAGTACGGGGCAGATACGCAGTATTTT	TRBV27	NA	NA	13	TRBJ2-3
CASSFDRGYEQYF	TGTGCCAGCAGTTTCGACAGGGGCTACGAGCAGTACTTC	TRBV12-3/TRBV12-4	NA	TRBD1	13	TRBJ2-7